This T cell receptor (beta chain) was identified during a study of CD4 T cells in relation to SARS-CoV-2 and coronaviruses (dated by TCRdb to the early 2020s). Background on the whole study: In the ViraFEST assay, PBMCs were cultured with antigen for roughly ten days, after which TCR beta CDR3s were sequenced to identify clonal expansions specific to the antigen. A different TCR-beta assay, based on Illumina, was used to sequence expansion assays from other donors in the study. Patient-derived lymphoblastoid cell lines were used to map the HLA restriction of shared crossreactive spike epitopes. An HIV-1 Nef peptide pool or a culture without peptide was used as the negative reference condition. The Adaptive Biotechnologies TCR-sequencing kit was used to sequence samples from a few pre-COVID donors and the naive versus memory experiments, whereas other data were Illumina-based. At the level of individual TCR clonotypes, the study measured memory CD4+ T cell crossreactivity between SARS-CoV-2 spike protein and common cold coronavirus spike proteins.

Library method: the immunoSEQ multiplex PCR assay. Per the authors' processing: Preprocessing removed nonproductive sequences and CDR3s not starting with C, not ending with F or W, or shorter than 7 amino acids. Antigen-specific clonotypes were called with the MANAFEST web app on the basis of expansion relative to the reference and to other culture wells. A clone was considered positive if significant expansion relative to the reference culture was observed in 2 of 3 replicate wells at an FDR below 0.05. A further requirement for positive clones was significant expansion compared with all other tandem wells, along with an odds ratio above 5. After three terminal residues were trimmed from each end, CDR3 homology was quantified as pairwise Levenshtein distance using the stringdist R package. As stored in TCRdb, this immuneACCESS dataset retains in-frame rearrangements with V and J assigned. A fraction of the clones does not appear; measured against another copy, unresolved V genes explain less than half of the discrepancy, and the remainder lacks a known reason. V and J calls and clone size follow that table, whereas D and trimming were derived from the DNA. Recorded for this sample are roughly 30,000 clones; around three quarters of them occurred a single time. The ten largest clones add up to under 25% of the sample.

CD4+ T cells from unexposed donors were collected before the COVID-19 pandemic (2011-2018). After less than eleven days of culture, CD4+ T cells were isolated with the EasySep CD4+ T cell isolation kit. As far as cell numbers permitted, CD4+ T cells from unexposed donors were tested for reactivity against SARS-CoV-2 S and N as well as four spike pools from common cold coronaviruses. About 1.9 million PBMCs per well were cultured in IMDM with about 5.5% human AB serum and about 10 IU/ml IL-2. Half of the culture medium was replaced with fresh IL-2-containing medium on days 3 and 7. In general, every peptide culture condition was set up in three replicate wells. The leukapheresis product for the unexposed donors was obtained through commercial purchase. Ficoll-Paque PLUS gradient centrifugation was used to isolate PBMCs from either whole blood or leukapheresis product. PBMCs were either cryopreserved at -140°C or used fresh in the expansion assay. The QIAamp Micro DNA Kit was used to extract genomic DNA from the CD4+ T cells.

The CDR3 contains 13 residues, cysteine and phenylalanine counted. Just the 39-base CDR3 DNA is kept, in frame starting at base 1. Trimming takes 8 bases from V and 4 bases from J, and the germline ends sit 13 bases apart. Taken from the germline V gene (reference sequence), the CDR1 and CDR2 loops are LNHDA and SQIVND. As concerns this clone: The antigen it recognizes is unknown. Per-nucleotide qualities are absent, and no much larger clonotype sits a single base away.

Broad study findings and their caveats: Crossreactivity analysis centred on spike protein, so crossreactivity against other viral proteins was not assessed. Small numbers of patients and of tested TCRs limited the study. Significantly weaker SARS-CoV-2-driven expansion was shown by crossreactive clones than by monoreactive clones, consistent with antigenic imprinting. Pre-pandemic and post-infection samples were not both contributed by any donor, so tracing of the source of pre-existing responses was limited. Roughly 70% of donors had memory CD4+ clonotypes that crossrecognized SARS-CoV-2 and at least one common cold coronavirus spike.

The sample taken for sequencing was CD4+ T cells from PBMCs, cultured in vitro. This TCR was recovered from a human donor in good health. The V and J segments used are TRBV19 and TRBJ2-3; the D gene assignment is perhaps TRBD1 or TRBD2, with each matching 5 bases. In nucleotides, the sequence is TGTGCCAGTTCTCGGGGCCTGCCAGATACGCAGTATTTT. The encoded protein is CASSRGLPDTQYF.